This is a list of T cell receptor beta chains from one sample in a study of blood T cell repertoires in COVID-19. Using immunoSEQ multiplex PCR, the repertoire was profiled, and TCRdb retains in-frame clones only, with some absent. The data contain 30,000 to 45,000 clones, about 91% of them singletons. Sequencing was performed on peripheral blood. These receptors were taken from a woman between 65 and 79 years old with active COVID-19. The CDR3 runs from the conserved cysteine through the conserved F or W. The D gene is left open where the match is weak. A row's size may be missing; if present it is once, few, many or a size class.

TRBD1	NA	TRBV5-1	TRBJ2-7	CASSHSGQGKNEQYF	TGCGCCAGCAGCCACTCGGGACAGGGGAAGAACGAGCAGTACTTC
TRBD2	NA	TRBV6-5	TRBJ2-1	CASSISGGAYNEQFF	TGTGCCAGCAGTATAAGCGGGGGGGCCTACAATGAGCAGTTCTTC
TRBD2	NA	TRBV19	TRBJ2-5	CASSSSGGAKTQYF	TGTGCCAGTAGTTCTAGCGGGGGGGCGAAGACCCAGTACTTC
TRBD2	NA	TRBV4-1	TRBJ2-1	CASSWTSAGEQFF	TGCGCCAGCAGCTGGACTAGCGCCGGTGAGCAGTTCTTC
NA	NA	TRBV5-4	TRBJ1-1	CASSSGMIVTEAFF	TGTGCCAGCAGCTCCGGGATGATTGTTACTGAAGCTTTCTTT
NA	NA	TRBV7-2	TRBJ2-2	CASSPDYNTGELFF	TGTGCCAGCAGCCCTGACTATAACACCGGGGAGCTGTTTTTT
TRBD1	few	TRBV9	TRBJ2-3	CASSQTGTGEWDTQYF	TGTGCCAGCAGTCAAACCGGGACAGGGGAGTGGGATACGCAGTATTTT
NA	NA	TRBV5-1	TRBJ1-1	CASSRPRGLGTEAFF	TGCGCCAGCAGCCGGCCCAGGGGTTTGGGCACTGAAGCTTTCTTT
NA	NA	TRBV2	TRBJ2-5	CASSEREETQYF	TGTGCCAGCAGTGAAAGGGAGGAGACCCAGTACTTC
TRBD1	NA	TRBV30	TRBJ1-5	CAGSGTGNQPQHF	TGTGCCGGGTCCGGGACAGGGAATCAGCCCCAGCATTTT
NA	NA	TRBV5-1	TRBJ2-5	CASSLGGEETQYF	TGCGCCAGCAGCTTGGGCGGGGAAGAGACCCAGTACTTC
NA	NA	TRBV29-1	TRBJ2-4	CSVVQTLVNIQYF	TGCAGCGTTGTCCAAACGCTAGTAAACATTCAGTACTTC
NA	NA	TRBV11-3	TRBJ2-7	CASSIVMGGEQHF	TGTGCCAGCAGCATAGTGATGGGGGGAGAGCAGCACTTC
TRBD1	NA	TRBV11-2	TRBJ2-7	CASSLDRGLGQYF	TGTGCCAGCAGCTTGGACAGGGGCCTGGGGCAGTACTTC
TRBD2	NA	TRBV7-2	TRBJ2-1	CASSLKTVGTSGIDEQFF	TGTGCCAGCAGCTTAAAGACGGTAGGGACTAGCGGGATAGATGAGCAGTTCTTC
NA	NA	TRBV4-3	TRBJ2-7	CASSQDTSYEQYF	TGCGCCAGCAGCCAAGACACTTCCTACGAGCAGTACTTC
TRBD1	NA	TRBV19	TRBJ1-2	CASSALLPTGDGYTF	TGTGCCAGTAGTGCCCTTTTACCTACAGGGGATGGCTACACCTTC
NA	NA	TRBV23-1	TRBJ2-5	CASSQSGGFQETQYF	TGCGCCAGCAGTCAATCCGGGGGTTTCCAAGAGACCCAGTACTTC
NA	NA	TRBV30	TRBJ1-4	CAWRGVGREKLFF	TGTGCCTGGAGGGGGGTGGGGAGGGAAAAACTGTTTTTT
TRBD2	NA	TRBV6-5	TRBJ2-1	CASSYLGGGYNEQFF	TGTGCCAGCAGTTACTTGGGCGGGGGCTACAATGAGCAGTTCTTC
NA	NA	TRBV27	TRBJ1-2	CASSFRADNYGYTF	TGTGCCAGCAGTTTTAGAGCCGATAACTATGGCTACACCTTC
NA	NA	TRBV6-5	TRBJ1-1	CASSLQGWNTEAFF	TGTGCCAGCAGTCTACAGGGTTGGAACACTGAAGCTTTCTTT
NA	NA	TRBV28	TRBJ1-4	CASSFLSQDRQKLFF	TGTGCCAGCAGTTTCCTCTCCCAGGACAGACAAAAACTGTTTTTT
TRBD1	NA	TRBV9	TRBJ1-6	CASSGTGDSPLHF	TGTGCCAGCAGCGGGACAGGGGATTCACCCCTCCACTTT
TRBD1	NA	TRBV12-5	TRBJ1-1	CASGTGQDRQAFF	TGTGCTAGTGGCACTGGACAGGATCGACAAGCTTTCTTT
NA	NA	TRBV29-1	TRBJ2-1	CSVEEGGEQFF	TGCAGCGTTGAAGAGGGGGGTGAGCAGTTCTTC
TRBD1	NA	TRBV19	TRBJ2-3	CASSSTMTGGDTQYF	TGTGCCAGTAGTAGTACCATGACAGGGGGAGATACGCAGTATTTT
NA	NA	TRBV5-6	TRBJ1-1	CASSLTGIRTEAFF	TGTGCCAGCAGCTTAACAGGAATTAGAACTGAAGCTTTCTTT
TRBD2	NA	TRBV5-5	TRBJ2-5	CASSLQLAVGETQYF	TGTGCCAGCAGCTTGCAACTAGCGGTAGGGGAGACCCAGTACTTC
NA	NA	TRBV10-3	TRBJ2-7	CAISESHLQGEQYF	TGTGCCATCAGTGAGAGTCATCTACAGGGCGAGCAGTACTTC
NA	few	TRBV27	TRBJ1-1	CASSLNRAGTEAFF	TGTGCCAGCAGTTTAAACAGGGCGGGCACTGAAGCTTTCTTT
TRBD1	NA	TRBV18	TRBJ2-7	CASSPAAGTGAYEQYF	TGTGCCAGCTCACCCGCCGCCGGGACAGGGGCCTACGAGCAGTACTTC
NA	NA	TRBV5-4	TRBJ2-1	CASSLNEGAYNEQFF	TGTGCCAGCAGCTTGAACGAGGGGGCCTACAATGAGCAGTTCTTC
NA	NA	TRBV7-2	TRBJ2-3	CASSLELGRDTQYF	TGTGCCAGCAGCTTAGAACTAGGGAGAGATACGCAGTATTTT
TRBD2	NA	TRBV19	TRBJ2-7	CASSIGLAGYYEQYF	TGTGCCAGTAGTATCGGGCTAGCGGGGTATTACGAGCAGTACTTC
NA	NA	TRBV11-1	TRBJ2-7	CASSSTGTPTQQYF	TGTGCCAGCAGTTCTACCGGGACACCCACTCAGCAGTACTTC
NA	NA	TRBV30	TRBJ1-6	CAWSVPRQSNSPLHF	TGTGCCTGGAGTGTACCCCGACAATCTAATTCACCCCTCCACTTT
TRBD1	NA	TRBV18	TRBJ1-1	CASTGDRENTEAFF	TGTGCCAGCACCGGGGACAGGGAGAACACTGAAGCTTTCTTT
NA	NA	TRBV7-9	TRBJ2-1	CASSPRSWEQFF	TGTGCCAGCAGCCCTCGGTCGTGGGAGCAGTTCTTC
NA	NA	TRBV2	TRBJ2-6	CASSEPGLGANVLTF	TGTGCCAGCAGTGAACCCGGGTTGGGGGCCAACGTCCTGACTTTC
TRBD1	NA	TRBV2	TRBJ2-7	CASSEESGGEQYF	TGTGCCAGCAGTGAGGAGTCAGGGGGCGAGCAGTACTTC